The next 14 T cell receptor beta chains were all read from a single sample in a study of a mutant IDH1 vaccine in newly diagnosed glioma. The data were produced by immunoSEQ multiplex PCR, yet TCRdb's version contains in-frame clones alone and is incomplete. The sample consists of approximately 92,000 clones, around 80% of them appearing once. Described time point: baseline, week 1 (first vaccination visit). Documented treatment: pre-vaccination baseline after standard-of-care therapy. The sample in question was PBMCs, obtained from a glioma patient treated with radiotherapy, temozolomide or both. The receptor source for this set is a man aged 40-49 years with glioma.

The chain joins TRBV5-1 to TRBJ2-3; the match to TRBD1 covers 8 bases. This CDR3 has 14 amino acids. After removal of 4 bases from V and 8 bases from J, the junction contained 9 bases not matched to a gene. Germline V CDR1 and CDR2: SGHRS, YFSETQ. Written as DNA, the CDR3 is TGCGCCAGCAGCGAGGACAGGGTCGGAGGTACGCAGTATTTT. This sequence encodes CASSEDRVGGTQYF.

Here the CDR3 DNA reads TGCGCCAGCAGCTTGGAGGCAGGGGTAAACACCGGGGAGCTGTTTTTT. Protein: CASSLEAGVNTGELFF. This chain joins TRBV5-1 and TRBJ2-2; TRBD1 might be the D (6 bases). The ends were cut back, 0 bases at V and 2 bases at J, with 11 bases in the middle. Germline values: CDR1 SGHRS, CDR2 YFSETQ. CDR3 size: 16 residues.

This clone was counted only a few times. The junction differs from germline at one of its ends, possibly a read error. The chain uses TRBV10-3 and TRBJ1-3, with 7 positions matching TRBD1. The CDR3 contains 14 residues. CDR1 and CDR2 (germline): ENHRY, SYGVKD. The CDR3 DNA reads as TGTGCCAGCAGTGCCGGGACAGCGGTAAACACCATATATTTT. Translation gives CASSAGTAVNTIYF.

The CDR3 spells CASSSESSYNEQFF. CDR3 in DNA: TGCGCCAGCAGCAGTGAGAGCTCCTACAATGAGCAGTTCTTC. The chain has TRBV5-1 and TRBJ2-1; D call uncertain. There are 14 residues in the CDR3. The germline V gene encodes CDR1 SGHRS and CDR2 YFSETQ. V was clipped by 4 bases and J by 0 bases, with 8 bases between them. Full variable domain (remainder filled in from reference TRBV5-1 and TRBJ2-1): KAGVTQTPRYLIKTRGQQVTLSCSPISGHRSVSWYQQTPGQGLQFLFEYFSETQRNKGNFPGRFSGRQFSNSRSEMNVSTLELGDSALYLCASSSESSYNEQFFGPGTRLTVL.

This clone was recorded a few times. The chain couples TRBV7-8 to TRBJ2-2, with TRBD1 identical over 8 bases. Germline values: CDR1 SGHVS, CDR2 FQNEAQ. This CDR3 comprises 16 residues. V lost 8 bases and J lost 6; bases outside the gene matches: 14. CDR3: CASARKDRDLPGELFF. In DNA form, the CDR3 reads TGTGCCAGCGCTCGAAAGGACAGGGATCTCCCCGGGGAGCTGTTTTTT.

The rearrangement uses TRBV18 and TRBJ1-5, with D perhaps matching TRBD1 (5 bases). Trimming stripped 3 bases from V and 2 bases from J, with 11 bases between. CDR3 length: 15 residues. CDR1 is KGHSH, CDR2 LQKENI, per germline. For the CDR3, the DNA is TGTGCCAGCTCACCCCAGGGAGGGCGCAATCAGCCCCAGCATTTT. It translates to CASSPQGGRNQPQHF. The whole variable domain, filled in from reference TRBV18 and TRBJ1-5, reads NAGVMQNPRHLVRRRGQEARLRCSPMKGHSHVYWYRQLPEEGLKFMVYLQKENIIDESGMPKERFSAEFPKEGPSILRIQQVVRGDSAAYFCASSPQGGRNQPQHFGDGTRLSIL.

V gene TRBV19 combines with J gene TRBJ1-3, with 9 bases aligning to TRBD1. V shed 5 bases, J shed 0 bases, and the junction held 8 bases outside the gene matches. The CDR3 is made up of 17 amino acids. Germline loops: CDR1 LNHDA, CDR2 SQIVND (reference sequence). CDR3: CASSPGTGLVSGNTIYF. CDR3 nucleotides: TGTGCCAGTAGTCCTGGGACAGGGCTTGTCTCTGGAAACACCATATATTTT. The full variable domain, in which reference TRBV19 and TRBJ1-3 provide the parts outside the CDR3, is DGGITQSPKYLFRKEGQNVTLSCEQNLNHDAMYWYRQDPGQGLRLIYYSQIVNDFQKGDIAEGYSVSREKKESFPLTVTSAQKNPTAFYLCASSPGTGLVSGNTIYFGEGSWLTVV.

J is TRBJ2-3 and V is TRBV10-1; 10 bases fit TRBD2. There are 18 residues in the CDR3. Germline CDR1 reads WNHNN; CDR2 reads SYGVQD (reference sequence). V lost 1 base to trimming and J lost 0 bases; unmatched junction nucleotides: 7. The CDR3 DNA reads TGCGCCAGCAGTGAGTTTGGACTAGCGGATACTAGCACAGATACGCAGTATTTT. It encodes CASSEFGLADTSTDTQYF.

This rearrangement joins TRBV7-2 to TRBJ1-5, with 10 bases fitting TRBD1. The CDR3 length is 15 residues. The V gene's germline CDR1 is SGHTA and CDR2 FQGNSA. V shed 4 bases and J 5 bases; nucleotides not matched to a gene: 5. CDR3 amino acids: CASSSRGTGDQPQHF. The DNA for the CDR3 is TGTGCCAGCAGCTCCCGAGGGACAGGGGATCAGCCCCAGCATTTT.

The chain couples TRBV25-1 to TRBJ1-6; D gene unclear. The CDR3 loop spans 14 amino acids. V dropped 5 bases and J dropped 2 bases, with 7 bases sitting between them. Germline V gene data show CDR1 as MGHDK and CDR2 as SYGVNS. CDR3 residues: CASSRGTYNSPLHF. The CDR3 DNA is TGTGCCAGCAGTCGAGGGACCTATAATTCACCCCTCCACTTT.

CDR3 DNA: TGTGCCAGCAGTAAAAACAGCCCCTATGGCTACACCTTC. This translates into CASSKNSPYGYTF. The chain has TRBV27 and TRBJ1-2; unclear D gene. Between the trimmed V and J ends, which lost 5 bases and 4 bases, there was a span of 11 bases. CDR1 and CDR2 from the germline V gene are MNHEY and SMNVEV (reference sequence). This CDR3 contains 13 residues.

V usage is TRBV20-1 and J usage is TRBJ2-1; tentative D call: TRBD1 (5 bases). The CDR3 is 11 residues long. Trimming took off 5 bases at V and 4 bases at J, with 6 bases between the two ends. In germline, CDR1 is DFQATT, CDR2 SNEGSKA (reference sequence). The CDR3 sequence is CSAPGYNEQFF. DNA for the CDR3: TGCAGTGCTCCAGGGTACAATGAGCAGTTCTTC.

The rearrangement uses TRBV6-1 and TRBJ1-5; 7 nucleotides agree with TRBD1. Germline trimming cut 9 bases from V and 2 bases from J; bases unmatched to any gene: 7. CDR3 size: 14 residues. CDR1 is MNHNS, CDR2 SASEGT, per germline. The CDR3 DNA sequence: TGTGCCAGTACGACAGGGTCGGGCAATCAGCCCCAGCATTTT. Translating it yields CASTTGSGNQPQHF.

This chain's CDR3 is CASSMAGGLYNEQFF. The CDR3 DNA sequence: TGTGCCAGTAGTATGGCGGGAGGGCTATACAATGAGCAGTTCTTC. This chain links TRBV19 with TRBJ2-1; TRBD2 matches at 9 bases. This CDR3 spans 15 amino acids. Germline values: CDR1 LNHDA, CDR2 SQIVND (reference sequence). V was clipped by 3 bases and J by 4 bases; unmatched bases: 4.